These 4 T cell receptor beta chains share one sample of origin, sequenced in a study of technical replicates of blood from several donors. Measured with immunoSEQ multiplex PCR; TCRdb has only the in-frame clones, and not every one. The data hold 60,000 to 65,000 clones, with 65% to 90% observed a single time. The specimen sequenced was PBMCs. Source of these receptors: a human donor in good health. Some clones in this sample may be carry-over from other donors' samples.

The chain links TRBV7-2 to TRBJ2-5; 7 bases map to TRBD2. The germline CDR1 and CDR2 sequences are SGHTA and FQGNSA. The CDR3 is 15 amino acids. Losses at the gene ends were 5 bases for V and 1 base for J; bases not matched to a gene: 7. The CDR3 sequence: CASSPQWGGQETQYF. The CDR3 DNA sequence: TGTGCCAGCAGCCCCCAGTGGGGGGGCCAAGAGACCCAGTACTTC.

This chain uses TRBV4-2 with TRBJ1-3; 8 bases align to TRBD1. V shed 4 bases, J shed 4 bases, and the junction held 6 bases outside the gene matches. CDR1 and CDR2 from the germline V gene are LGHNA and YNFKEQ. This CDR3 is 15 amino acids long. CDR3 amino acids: CASSRETGAGNTIYF. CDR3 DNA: TGTGCCAGCAGCCGAGAGACAGGGGCAGGAAACACCATATATTTT.

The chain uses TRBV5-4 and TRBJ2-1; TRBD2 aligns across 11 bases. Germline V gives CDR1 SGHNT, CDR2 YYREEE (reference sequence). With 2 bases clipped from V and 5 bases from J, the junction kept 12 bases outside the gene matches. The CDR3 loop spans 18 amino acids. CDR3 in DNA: TGTGCCAGCAGCTTTGTTTTAGCGGGAGGGCGGATGCACAATGAGCAGTTCTTC. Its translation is CASSFVLAGGRMHNEQFF.

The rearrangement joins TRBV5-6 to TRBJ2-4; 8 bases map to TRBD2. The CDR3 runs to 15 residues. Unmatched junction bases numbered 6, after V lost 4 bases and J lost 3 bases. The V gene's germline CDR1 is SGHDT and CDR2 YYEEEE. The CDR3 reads CASSNHGGGKNIQYF. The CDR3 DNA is TGTGCCAGCAGCAATCACGGGGGGGGCAAAAACATTCAGTACTTC.